This is a list of T cell receptor beta chains from one sample in a study of CXCR3-negative and CXCR3-positive naive CD8 T cells. One entry per CDR3 protein, without DNA, is what TCRdb gives after re-calling the 5' RACE reads. The listing contains 140,000 to 150,000 distinct CDR3 sequences. Material for sequencing was naive CXCR3+ CD8+ T cells from blood. These receptors came from a human donor in good health. Some clones in this sample may be carry-over from other donors' samples. The CDR3 runs from the conserved cysteine through the conserved F or W.

j_call,v_call,cdr3_aa
TRBJ1-2,TRBV7-2,CASSLERDRANYGYTF
TRBJ2-3,TRBV29-1,CSVVVGETDTQYF
TRBJ1-1,TRBV12-3/TRBV12-4,CASRYHLLDGGRAFF
TRBJ2-3,TRBV7-8,CASSSGLAGITDTQYF
TRBJ2-2,TRBV12-3/TRBV12-4,CASRTNPGLVNTGELFF
TRBJ2-5,TRBV7-9,CASSPTTGGVETQYF
TRBJ1-5,TRBV19,CASSMFGGSAYNQPQHF
TRBJ2-5,TRBV11-2,CASSLVFAGGPGETQYF
TRBJ1-5,TRBV7-9,CASSGTDSNQPQHF
TRBJ2-1,TRBV29-1,CSAERGTYNEQFF
TRBJ1-2,TRBV29-1,CSVFDSPRTGYTF
TRBJ1-2,TRBV25-1,CASSVGDNYGYTF
TRBJ2-7,TRBV12-3/TRBV12-4,CASTPGTITEQYF
TRBJ2-2,TRBV7-3,CASSPGTNTGELFF
TRBJ2-2,TRBV7-2,CASSAGPYTGELFF
TRBJ2-7,TRBV29-1,CSVERRGSNSYEQYF
TRBJ2-2,TRBV6-2/TRBV6-3,CASSWRESTGELFF
TRBJ2-1,TRBV7-3,CASSLSLAGYNEQFF
TRBJ2-2,TRBV9,CASSVGQGTGELFF
TRBJ1-1,TRBV12-5,CASGFGPDTEAFF
TRBJ2-5,TRBV29-1,CSHAIRASGRIEETQYF
TRBJ2-3,TRBV6-1,CASSEDKGISPDTQYF